This TCR beta chain came from a study of blood T cell repertoires in COVID-19. On the study more broadly: Some COVID-19 samples were acute and others convalescent; all came from the United States, Italy and Spain. Sources were T cells, B-cell-depleted T cells, or PBMCs; the material itself was cDNA or gDNA.

The authors' processing: Amplification with reference gene primers provided the estimates of nucleated cell counts. Profiling relied on immunoSEQ multiplex PCR, and the TCRdb table lists in-frame clones only, not all of them. That table is the source of V, J and clone size, and D and trimming were worked out from the DNA. The repertoire holds some 200,000 clones, with approximately 84% as singletons. V lost 0 bases and J 0 bases, leaving 7 bases between the germline ends. CDR3 length equals 15 residues. Per the germline V gene, CDR1 is SGHRS and CDR2 is YFSETQ. This clone has a handful of counts. The same CDR3 also results from other DNA sequences found in this sample.

The chain recombines TRBV5-1 with TRBJ1-3, with D possibly TRBD1 on 5 matching bases. This TCR came from a man aged 50-59 years who had recovered from COVID-19. The sample consisted of peripheral blood. The CDR3 DNA sequence: TGCGCCAGCAGCTTGGGACAGTCCTCTGGAAACACCATATATTTT. Residues: CASSLGQSSGNTIYF.